Listed below are T cell receptor beta chains from one sample, sequenced in a study of regulatory T cells in long-lasting Graves disease. TCRdb analysed the multiplex PCR reads with MiXCR anew, one entry per CDR3 protein. The sample gives about 540,000 distinct CDR3 sequences, approximately 13% of which show up once; roughly 10% is in the top ten. The sample was also linked to a second study, of T cells in Graves' hyperthyroidism and ophthalmopathy.

The source was peripheral blood mononuclear cells (PBMCs), collected at new diagnosis, from a patient treated with antithyroid drugs. All receptors come from a man younger than 45 with Graves disease. Each CDR3 is given with its conserved first and last residue. A D gene is named only where the DNA matches it firmly. The size of a clone is reported for some rows only, either as once, few or many, or as a class for expanded clones.

J gene: TRBJ2-7
D gene: -
V gene: TRBV2
clone size: many
CDR3 DNA: TGTGCCAATAAGGGGACCCACTCCTACGAGCAGTACTTC
CDR3 protein: CANKGTHSYEQYF

J gene: TRBJ2-3
D gene: -
V gene: TRBV29-1
clone size: many
CDR3 DNA: TGCAGCGTCGTAGACACAGATACGCAGTATTTT
CDR3 protein: CSVVDTDTQYF

J gene: TRBJ2-2
D gene: -
V gene: TRBV29-1
clone size: many
CDR3 DNA: TGCAGCGTTGAAGCAGGGGAAACCGGGGAGCTGTTTTTT
CDR3 protein: CSVEAGETGELFF

J gene: TRBJ2-7
D gene: -
V gene: TRBV12-3/TRBV12-4
clone size: many
CDR3 DNA: TGTGCCAGCAGTTTAGGCCAGGCCAGCGAGCAGTACTTC
CDR3 protein: CASSLGQASEQYF

J gene: TRBJ2-7
D gene: -
V gene: TRBV24-1
clone size: -
CDR3 DNA: TGTGCCACCAGTGATGTCTTCGGGGAGAGCTCCTACAATGAGCAGTACTTC
CDR3 protein: CATSDVFGESSYNEQYF

J gene: TRBJ2-5
D gene: -
V gene: TRBV29-1
clone size: many
CDR3 DNA: TGCAGCGTTGCCGACAGCTGGGCGACCCAGTACTTC
CDR3 protein: CSVADSWATQYF

J gene: TRBJ2-1
D gene: -
V gene: TRBV6-1
clone size: many
CDR3 DNA: TGTGCCAGCAGTATGACGGCATTAGAGCAGTTCTTC
CDR3 protein: CASSMTALEQFF

J gene: TRBJ1-6
D gene: -
V gene: TRBV6-1
clone size: many
CDR3 DNA: TGTGCCAGCAGTGTTGTGCAGAGCATTCCTTCACCCCTCCACTTT
CDR3 protein: CASSVVQSIPSPLHF

J gene: TRBJ1-2
D gene: -
V gene: TRBV5-1
clone size: many
CDR3 DNA: TGCGCCAGCAGCGAGAGGACAGTAGCTAACTATGGCTACACCTTC
CDR3 protein: CASSERTVANYGYTF

J gene: TRBJ1-1
D gene: -
V gene: TRBV10-3
clone size: few
CDR3 DNA: TGTGCCATCAGTGGGGGGTATGGGCAGGTGAACACTGAAGCTCTCTTT
CDR3 protein: CAISGGYGQVNTEALF

J gene: TRBJ2-7
D gene: TRBD2
V gene: TRBV20-1
clone size: many
CDR3 DNA: TGCAGTGCTAGAGGGACTAGCGCGAACTACGAGCAGTACTTC
CDR3 protein: CSARGTSANYEQYF

J gene: TRBJ2-1
D gene: -
V gene: TRBV7-2
clone size: many
CDR3 DNA: TGTGCCAGCAGCTTTAGAGGGAGGGGGAGTCAGCAGTTCTTC
CDR3 protein: CASSFRGRGSQQFF

J gene: TRBJ2-3
D gene: -
V gene: TRBV18
clone size: many
CDR3 DNA: TGTGCCAGCTCACCAAATGAGGATACGCAGTATTTT
CDR3 protein: CASSPNEDTQYF

J gene: TRBJ2-3
D gene: -
V gene: TRBV6-1
clone size: many
CDR3 DNA: TGTGCCAGCAGTGAATGGGGGACTTACGGGCAGTATTTT
CDR3 protein: CASSEWGTYGQYF

J gene: TRBJ2-1
D gene: -
V gene: TRBV6-2/TRBV6-3
clone size: -
CDR3 DNA: TGTGCCAGCAGTACCCAGACCGGTGAGCAGTTCTTC
CDR3 protein: CASSTQTGEQFF

J gene: TRBJ1-2
D gene: -
V gene: TRBV29-1
clone size: many
CDR3 DNA: TGCAGCGTTGAAGTCCAGGGTTTCCACTACACCTTC
CDR3 protein: CSVEVQGFHYTF

J gene: TRBJ2-2
D gene: -
V gene: TRBV11-2
clone size: many
CDR3 DNA: TGTGCCAGCAGCTCTAGGCTGGGAGATGACACCGGGGAGCTGTTTTTT
CDR3 protein: CASSSRLGDDTGELFF

J gene: TRBJ2-1
D gene: -
V gene: TRBV29-1
clone size: many
CDR3 DNA: TGCAGCGTCTCAGGGAGGATGAATGAGCAGTTCTTC
CDR3 protein: CSVSGRMNEQFF

J gene: TRBJ2-3
D gene: -
V gene: TRBV28
clone size: many
CDR3 DNA: TGTGCCAGCAGTTTACCCAGTAGGGATACGCAGTATTTT
CDR3 protein: CASSLPSRDTQYF

J gene: TRBJ1-2
D gene: TRBD1
V gene: TRBV30
clone size: few
CDR3 DNA: TGTGCCTGGCGACTACAGGGGGTGAGTGGCTACACCTTC
CDR3 protein: CAWRLQGVSGYTF

J gene: TRBJ2-7
D gene: -
V gene: TRBV29-1
clone size: many
CDR3 DNA: TGCAGCGTTGAAGCAAGTGGCACCGACAGTGCCTACGAGCAGTACTTC
CDR3 protein: CSVEASGTDSAYEQYF

J gene: TRBJ2-1
D gene: -
V gene: TRBV2
clone size: many
CDR3 DNA: TGTGCCAGCAGTGAAGAGATAACCGGGCAGTTCTTC
CDR3 protein: CASSEEITGQFF

J gene: TRBJ2-7
D gene: TRBD2
V gene: TRBV13
clone size: many
CDR3 DNA: TGTGCCAGCAGCTTAGCCGGGACTAGCGGGCTCGAGCAGTACTTC
CDR3 protein: CASSLAGTSGLEQYF

J gene: TRBJ2-1
D gene: TRBD1
V gene: TRBV27
clone size: few
CDR3 DNA: TGTGCCAGCAGGACGACAGGGGCCTCCTACAATGAGCAGTTCTTC
CDR3 protein: CASRTTGASYNEQFF

J gene: TRBJ2-7
D gene: TRBD1
V gene: TRBV29-1
clone size: -
CDR3 DNA: TGCAGCGTTGAAGGCATCCGGGACAGACCGACCTACGAGCAGTACTTC
CDR3 protein: CSVEGIRDRPTYEQYF

J gene: TRBJ2-5
D gene: -
V gene: TRBV9
clone size: many
CDR3 DNA: TGTGCCAGCAGCCGGGGGCTAGAAGTGGAGACCCAGTACTTC
CDR3 protein: CASSRGLEVETQYF